What follows are 19 T cell receptor beta chains derived from one specimen sequenced in a study of CD8+CD57+ T cells in acquired aplastic anemia. Selection for sequencing was limited to patients who had shown CD8+CD57+ cell expansion by flow cytometry. TCR beta VDJ and CDR3 profiling used genomic DNA as template. TCRdb reanalysed the reads using MiXCR and keeps one entry per CDR3 protein. The sample contains around 220,000 distinct CDR3 sequences, about half of which appear only once. Specimen: sorted CD4+, CD8+, or CD8+CD57+ T cells (not recorded which) from PBMCs. The receptors originated from a human donor with aplastic anemia.

This clonotype was seen a few times. CDR3 sequence reads: CASSPGTFGELFF. The CDR3 nucleotides are TGTGCCAGCAGCCCTGGGACATTCGGGGAGCTGTTTTTT. The chain recombines TRBV3-1 with TRBJ2-2, with a tentative D call TRBD1 (6 bases). V was clipped by 4 bases and J by 7 bases, with 10 bases between them. This CDR3 region has 13 residues. Germline V lookup: CDR1 LGHDT, CDR2 YNNKEL (reference sequence).

The CDR3 region is CASSQDRQINYGYTF. DNA for the CDR3: TGCGCCAGCAGCCAAGATAGACAGATTAACTATGGCTACACCTTC. This rearrangement joins TRBV4-3 to TRBJ1-2, with a possible D match to TRBD1 (5 bases). V gave up 0 bases and J gave up 1 base, with 9 bases separating them. The germline gives CDR1 LGHNA, CDR2 YSLEER. This CDR3 contains 15 residues.

This rearrangement joins TRBV29-1 to TRBJ2-7; possible D gene TRBD1, 6 bases. The V gene lost 4 bases and the J gene lost 1 base, with 17 bases spanning the gap. The CDR3 runs 15 residues. CDR1 is SQVTM and CDR2 is ANQGSEA in the germline V gene. In DNA, the CDR3 is TGCAGCGTTGTTAGGCGGCAGGGGCCTTCCTACGAGCAGTACTTC. Its protein is CSVVRRQGPSYEQYF.

This clonotype occurred many times. The V call is TRBV10-3, the J call TRBJ1-1, with D possibly TRBD1 on 5 matching bases. V dropped 7 bases and J dropped 6 bases, with 9 bases sitting between them. This CDR3 comprises 11 residues. Germline V gene lookup returns CDR1 ENHRY and CDR2 SYGVKD. As DNA, the CDR3 is TGTGCCATCAATAGGGGAGCTGAAGCTTTCTTT. This translates into CAINRGAEAFF.

This clonotype showed up just a few times. The junction departs from germline at one end; a sequencing error may be responsible. V usage is TRBV7-2 and J usage is TRBJ1-5; D unresolved. Germline values: CDR1 SGHTA, CDR2 FQGNSA. CDR3 length equals 15 residues. The CDR3 DNA sequence: TGTGCCAGCAGCCTAGACTCGATCGGCAATCAGCCCCGGCATTTT. This encodes CASSLDSIGNQPRHF.

The table lists this clonotype with a count of one. The chain has TRBV20-1 and TRBJ2-5; a possible D gene is TRBD1 (6 bases). Trimming shortened V by 6 bases and J by 0 bases, and 11 bases separated the two germline ends. The CDR3 runs to 13 residues. CDR1 is DFQATT, CDR2 SNEGSKA, per germline (reference sequence). The CDR3 is CSAGGQYQETQYF. Written as DNA, the CDR3 is TGCAGTGCAGGAGGACAGTACCAAGAGACCCAGTACTTC.

The chain carries TRBV2 and TRBJ2-2, with D hard to call. This CDR3 region has 14 residues. V was shortened by 7 bases and J by 6 bases, with 15 bases between the two germline ends. Germline-derived CDR1 and CDR2 are SNHLY and FYNNEI. CDR3 protein: CASMRRVNPGELFF. As DNA, the CDR3 is TGTGCCAGCATGCGCCGAGTTAACCCCGGGGAGCTGTTTTTT.

The chain employs TRBV20-1 and TRBJ2-3, with a tentative D call TRBD2 (5 bases). The CDR3 length is 15 residues. The germline V gene encodes CDR1 DFQATT and CDR2 SNEGSKA (reference sequence). Trimming left V 1 base short and J 1 base short, with 12 bases between. CDR3 nucleotides: TGCAGTGCTAGAGGGACTCCCCCGGGCACAGATACGCAGTATTTT. This sequence encodes CSARGTPPGTDTQYF.

This sequence joins TRBV15 and TRBJ2-3, with 10 bases that match TRBD2. CDR1 and CDR2 from the germline V gene are LNHNV and YYDKDF (reference sequence). The CDR3 covers 16 residues. V lost 5 bases, J lost 0 bases, and 5 bases stayed unmatched. The chain's CDR3 is CATSGGTSASTDTQYF. CDR3 DNA: TGTGCCACCAGCGGTGGGACTAGCGCCAGCACAGATACGCAGTATTTT.

A few counts support this clonotype. The V call is TRBV2, the J call TRBJ2-7; 9 positions agree with TRBD1. The germline V gene encodes CDR1 SNHLY and CDR2 FYNNEI. CDR3 length: 15 residues. The J segment lost 1 base and the V segment lost 2 bases, leaving 3 bases of the junction unmatched. The CDR3 here is CASSEPGQGSYEQYF. DNA for the CDR3: TGTGCCAGCAGTGAACCGGGACAGGGATCCTACGAGCAGTACTTC.

This clonotype occurred many times. The V gene is TRBV19, the J gene TRBJ1-4; D not certain. Trimming took off 5 bases at V and 5 bases at J, with 15 bases between the two ends. Germline assignment: CDR1 LNHDA and CDR2 SQIVND (reference sequence). The CDR3 runs to 15 residues. In DNA form, the CDR3 reads TGTGCCAGTAGTGCCTCTGTAGGCTGGAATGAAAAACTGTTTTTT. Translating it yields CASSASVGWNEKLFF.

The sample holds many counts of this clonotype. V and J are TRBV11-2 and TRBJ2-7; 14 positions agree with TRBD2. The CDR3 sequence is 15 residues long. Germline assignment: CDR1 SGHAT and CDR2 FQNNGV. V trimming: 4 bases; J trimming: 6 bases; junction bases outside the gene matches: 5. CDR3 sequence (DNA): TGTGCCAGCAGCTACGGGACTAGCGGGGGTGGCGAGCAGTACTTC. This gives the protein CASSYGTSGGGEQYF.

The chain employs TRBV6-6 and TRBJ1-1, with D possibly TRBD1 on 5 matching bases. The V end lost 0 bases, the J end lost 4 bases, and 12 bases lay between the germline ends. This CDR3 comprises 15 residues. Per the germline V gene, CDR1 is MNHNY and CDR2 is SVGAGI (reference sequence). The CDR3 spells CASSYSPGPITEAFF. The CDR3, as DNA: TGTGCCAGCAGTTACTCTCCAGGGCCGATCACTGAAGCTTTCTTT.

The chain employs TRBV20-1 and TRBJ2-7; 13 bases match TRBD2. The V and J ends lost 3 bases and 0 bases, in that order; junction bases with no gene match: 17. There are 20 residues in the CDR3. From germline, CDR1 is DFQATT and CDR2 SNEGSKA (reference sequence). CDR3 sequence reads: CSASPGTSGIAPPCSYEQYF. Written as DNA, the CDR3 is TGCAGTGCTAGCCCTGGGACTAGCGGGATTGCACCTCCGTGCTCCTACGAGCAGTACTTC.

To note about this clonotype: A read error may explain this, as a much larger clone is one base away. The chain is built from TRBV9 and TRBJ2-4; TRBD2 agrees at 8 bases. J lost 6 bases, V lost 4 bases, and 9 bases had no gene match. Germline lookup yields CDR1 SGDLS and CDR2 YYNGEE. This CDR3 has 15 residues. CDR3 residues: CASSPSRGGLNIQYF. Written as DNA, the CDR3 is TGTGCCAGCAGCCCTAGCCGGGGGGGCCTAAACATTCAGTACTTC.

The V gene is TRBV29-1, the J gene TRBJ1-1, with a tentative D call TRBD1 (6 bases). The germline gives CDR1 SQVTM, CDR2 ANQGSEA. There are 13 residues in the CDR3. Trimming cost V 6 bases and J 5 bases, with 16 bases left between them. The CDR3 here is CSVWGGVETEAFF. In DNA, the CDR3 is TGCAGCGTATGGGGGGGCGTTGAAACTGAAGCTTTCTTT.

The table lists this clonotype with many counts. The rearrangement uses TRBV19 and TRBJ1-2; the D is unclear. This CDR3 spans 13 amino acids. The germline V and J ends were trimmed by 7 bases and 2 bases, with 11 bases remaining between them. Germline V gene data show CDR1 as LNHDA and CDR2 as SQIVND (reference sequence). The CDR3 sequence: CASMANWNYGYTF. The CDR3 DNA reads TGTGCCAGTATGGCTAATTGGAACTATGGCTACACCTTC.

Details on this clonotype: A much bigger clone sits one base away, suggesting this may be a read error. The chain recombines TRBV10-3 with TRBJ1-2; TRBD1 matches 9 bases. Germline-derived CDR1 and CDR2 are ENHRY and SYGVKD. The CDR3 extends over 16 amino acids. The CDR3 region has the DNA TGTGCCATCAGTGAATACGCTCCGGGACAGGGCTATGGCTGCACCTTC. Its translation is CAISEYAPGQGYGCTF.

The genes are TRBV6-5 and TRBJ2-3, with D maybe TRBD2 (5 bases). Germline V gene data show CDR1 as MNHEY and CDR2 as SVGAGI. The CDR3 contains 16 residues. V lost 2 bases and J 4 bases, leaving 16 bases between the germline ends. The CDR3 sequence is CASSYVSFGGSDTQYF. The DNA for the CDR3 is TGTGCCAGCAGTTACGTTTCTTTTGGCGGGTCAGATACGCAGTATTTT.